The rows below give T cell receptor beta chains drawn from one sample of a study of blood T cell repertoires in COVID-19. Sequenced by immunoSEQ multiplex PCR; TCRdb stores in-frame clones only, minus some. This table has tens of thousands of clones, roughly 90% appearing once. Sequencing was performed on peripheral blood. The receptors shown here come from an elderly woman with acute or convalescent COVID-19. CDR3s include the opening cysteine and the closing phenylalanine or tryptophan. Each record gives: clone size, D gene, V gene, J gene, CDR3 protein, CDR3 DNA. The D gene is left open where the match is weak. The size of a clone is reported for some rows only, either as once, few or many, or as a class for expanded clones.

-	-	TRBV20-1	TRBJ1-1	CSASNPGGGTNTEAFF	TGCAGTGCTAGTAACCCCGGCGGAGGGACGAACACTGAAGCTTTCTTT
-	TRBD1	TRBV29-1	TRBJ2-7	CSVSGQGYEQYF	TGCAGCGTTTCGGGACAGGGGTACGAGCAGTACTTC
-	TRBD1	TRBV28	TRBJ1-6	CASSPTGAGRSPLHF	TGTGCCAGCAGTCCTACAGGGGCCGGGCGATCACCCCTCCACTTT
once	TRBD1	TRBV9	TRBJ2-2	CASSVQDRANTGELFF	TGTGCCAGCAGCGTACAGGACAGGGCGAACACCGGGGAGCTGTTTTTT
few	TRBD1	TRBV9	TRBJ2-1	CASSVFGTRGTTNEQFF	TGTGCCAGCAGCGTATTCGGGACCAGGGGGACGACCAATGAGCAGTTCTTC
-	TRBD1	TRBV5-1	TRBJ2-3	CASGQIGQGAKDTQYF	TGCGCCAGCGGTCAAATCGGACAGGGGGCTAAAGATACGCAGTATTTT
-	-	TRBV7-2	TRBJ2-1	CASSLSAGSPSFF	TGTGCCAGCAGCTTATCGGCGGGCAGCCCGAGTTTCTTC
many	-	TRBV2	TRBJ2-1	CASSGGRGNEQFF	TGTGCCAGCAGTGGAGGGAGGGGGAATGAGCAGTTCTTC
-	-	TRBV2	TRBJ2-3	CASRKGGTGSTDTQYF	TGTGCCAGCAGGAAGGGGGGGACAGGTAGCACAGATACGCAGTATTTT
once	TRBD2	TRBV5-1	TRBJ2-1	CASSFGGSSYNEQFF	TGCGCCAGCAGCTTCGGGGGGAGCTCCTACAATGAGCAGTTCTTC
-	-	TRBV18	TRBJ2-7	CASSPPSGGLYEQYF	TGTGCCAGCTCACCACCATCAGGGGGACTCTACGAGCAGTACTTC
-	-	TRBV5-1	TRBJ1-3	CASSFGGSTSGNTIYF	TGCGCCAGCAGCTTCGGCGGGTCCACCTCTGGAAACACCATATATTTT
-	-	TRBV9	TRBJ1-1	CASSVGTQTEAFF	TGTGCCAGCAGCGTAGGGACTCAGACTGAAGCTTTCTTT
-	TRBD1	TRBV6-5	TRBJ1-2	CASSSQGQAYGYTF	TGTGCCAGCAGTTCCCAGGGACAGGCTTATGGCTACACCTTC
-	-	TRBV29-1	TRBJ1-1	CSATPQRNTEAFF	TGCAGCGCCACACCACAGAGGAACACTGAAGCTTTCTTT
-	TRBD1	TRBV19	TRBJ1-6	CASSLGQTSYNSPLHF	TGTGCCAGTAGTTTGGGACAGACTTCCTATAATTCACCCCTCCACTTT
-	-	TRBV6-5	TRBJ2-3	CASSYGQSTDTQYF	TGTGCCAGCAGTTACGGACAGAGCACAGATACGCAGTATTTT
-	-	TRBV29-1	TRBJ1-2	CSVEERSALPGGYTF	TGCAGCGTTGAAGAAAGGTCAGCATTACCGGGTGGCTACACCTTC
few	TRBD1	TRBV5-5	TRBJ1-2	CASSLSQGNYGYTF	TGTGCCAGCAGCTTATCACAGGGGAACTATGGCTACACCTTC
-	-	TRBV27	TRBJ2-7	CASSLRSGAFREQYF	TGTGCCAGCAGCCTAAGGTCTGGGGCATTCCGCGAGCAGTACTTC
-	-	TRBV10-3	TRBJ2-6	CAIRPSEGSGANVLTF	TGTGCCATCAGGCCCTCGGAGGGCTCTGGGGCCAACGTCCTGACTTTC
-	-	TRBV2	TRBJ2-7	CASSELALGQYF	TGTGCCAGCAGTGAATTAGCCCTCGGGCAGTACTTC
-	-	TRBV28	TRBJ2-7	CASSFRGEQYF	TGTGCCAGCAGTTTCAGAGGAGAGCAGTACTTC
-	TRBD1	TRBV18	TRBJ2-2	CASSPLLGQGNTGELFF	TGTGCCAGCTCACCGCTCCTGGGACAGGGAAACACCGGGGAGCTGTTTTTT
-	-	TRBV5-1	TRBJ2-7	CASSSAGSYEQYF	TGCGCCAGCAGCAGCGCCGGGTCCTACGAGCAGTACTTC
-	TRBD1	TRBV6-5	TRBJ2-2	CAGRQGETGELFF	TGTGCCGGACGACAGGGGGAGACCGGGGAGCTGTTTTTT
-	-	TRBV4-2	TRBJ2-5	CASSLTSTSQETQYF	TGTGCCAGCAGCCTAACTTCGACTAGCCAAGAGACCCAGTACTTC
-	-	TRBV9	TRBJ2-7	CASSVAEGGREQYF	TGTGCCAGCAGCGTAGCCGAGGGGGGGCGGGAGCAGTACTTC
once	-	TRBV12-3/TRBV12-4	TRBJ1-1	CASSTTGSTEAFF	TGTGCCAGCAGTACCACAGGGTCGACTGAAGCTTTCTTT
few	-	TRBV18	TRBJ1-5	CASSEQQVSASNQPQHF	TGTGCCAGCTCAGAACAACAGGTCTCCGCTAGCAATCAGCCCCAGCATTTT
-	TRBD1	TRBV5-1	TRBJ1-5	CASSPGQGNQPQHF	TGCGCCAGCTCTCCGGGACAGGGCAATCAGCCCCAGCATTTT
-	-	TRBV2	TRBJ2-1	CASSEARDNEQFF	TGTGCCAGCAGTGAGGCCCGTGATAATGAGCAGTTCTTC